The 14 T cell receptor beta chains given below trace back to one sample, sequenced in a study of vaccination effects on CD4 cells after COVID-19. These receptors' targets are unknown. The protocol was immunoSEQ multiplex PCR, while the TCRdb copy is restricted to in-frame clones and leaves out a portion. The top ten clones hold about an eighth of a sample with tens of thousands of clones, about two thirds of them seen once. Using viral peptide pools, the ViraFEST assay grew out antigen-specific CD4+ T cells prior to sequencing. Upon completion of under eleven days in culture, CD4+ T cells were isolated. None of the vaccinated had previously contracted SARS-CoV-2, and their nucleocapsid antibodies tested negative. The material was CD4+ T cells from PBMCs cultured with HCoV-OC43 spike peptides, obtained before COVID-19 vaccination. The subset: HCoV-OC43 spike overlapping peptide pool stimulation. The origin of the receptors is a human donor who received a COVID-19 vaccine.

V usage is TRBV5-1 and J usage is TRBJ2-5, with 9 bases fitting TRBD1. V was pared by 0 bases and J by 5 bases, with 2 bases of the junction left unmatched. This CDR3 has 14 amino acids. The germline V gene has CDR1 SGHRS and CDR2 YFSETQ. CDR3 amino acids: CASSLEQGAETQYF. DNA of the CDR3: TGCGCCAGCAGCTTGGAACAGGGGGCGGAGACCCAGTACTTC.

The chain employs TRBV13 and TRBJ1-1, with D unclear. Germline V gene data show CDR1 as PRHDT and CDR2 as FYEKMQ (reference sequence). This CDR3 has 13 residues. Trimming took off 5 bases at V and 8 bases at J, with 15 bases between the two ends. Here the CDR3 reads CASSPPTGSEAFF. CDR3 DNA sequence: TGTGCCAGCAGCCCCCCAACGGGATCAGAAGCTTTCTTT.

This sequence joins TRBV10-3 and TRBJ2-1, with 10 bases matching TRBD1. Germline assignment: CDR1 ENHRY and CDR2 SYGVKD. Losses at the gene ends were 10 bases for V and 0 bases for J; bases not matched to a gene: 9. There are 16 residues in the CDR3. This CDR3 is CASATGTGVSYNEQFF. CDR3 nucleotide sequence: TGTGCCAGCGCTACCGGGACAGGGGTCTCCTACAATGAGCAGTTCTTC.

This chain links TRBV6-1 with TRBJ2-7; perhaps TRBD1 as D (6 bases). The ends were cut back, 4 bases at V and 0 bases at J, with 16 bases in the middle. CDR3 length: 16 amino acids. Per the germline V gene, CDR1 is MNHNS and CDR2 is SASEGT. CDR3 loop: CASSGEDTGISYEQYF. The CDR3 bases are TGTGCCAGCAGTGGTGAGGATACAGGGATCTCCTACGAGCAGTACTTC.

The rearrangement joins TRBV11-2 to TRBJ1-1, with 7 bases matching TRBD1. CDR3 length equals 14 residues. The germline V gene has CDR1 SGHAT and CDR2 FQNNGV. The ends lost 1 base at V and 1 base at J; junction bases unmatched: 0. The CDR3 sequence: CASSLGDRNTEAFF. The CDR3 nucleotides read TGTGCCAGCAGCTTAGGGGACAGGAACACTGAAGCTTTCTTT.

This clone was observed a single time. DNA for the CDR3: TGTGCCAGCAGTCCCCCTCTCGGAAACACCATATATTTT. Translation: CASSPPLGNTIYF. V is TRBV27 and J is TRBJ1-3; D is unresolved. The CDR3 has 13 amino acids. Trimming removed 5 bases from V and 4 bases from J, with 9 bases in between. Looked up from germline, CDR1 is MNHEY and CDR2 is SMNVEV (reference sequence).

The rearrangement links TRBV21-1 to TRBJ1-2; the table's D call of TRBD1 was not tested on the DNA. TRBV21-1 is a documented pseudogene. The CDR3 is made up of 14 amino acids. The CDR3 spells CASSKINRGRGYTF. CDR3 bases: TGTGCCAGCAGCAAAATTAACAGGGGGCGTGGCTACACCTTC.

This clone was seen a handful of times. The chain joins TRBV5-4 to TRBJ2-7; D possibly corresponds to TRBD2 (5 bases). V dropped 0 bases and J dropped 6 bases, with 13 bases sitting between them. This CDR3 has 14 amino acids. The germline CDR1 and CDR2 sequences are SGHNT and YYREEE (reference sequence). This chain's CDR3 is CASSLGGLAGEQYF. The DNA of the CDR3 is TGTGCCAGCAGCTTGGGAGGGCTAGCAGGCGAGCAGTACTTC.

The chain carries TRBV12-3 or TRBV12-4 and TRBJ2-1; D is unresolved. Between the trimmed V and J ends, which lost 8 bases and 9 bases, there was a span of 5 bases. The CDR3 loop spans 9 amino acids. The CDR3 nucleotides read TGTGCCAGCGGGCGTGAGCAGTTCTTC. This translates into CASGREQFF.

This chain connects TRBV6-1 to TRBJ1-2; D not certain. The CDR3 consists of 14 residues. Germline values: CDR1 MNHNS, CDR2 SASEGT. The V end was cut by 2 bases, the J end by 4 bases, with 11 bases between. This chain's CDR3 is CASSERTASYGYTF. As DNA, the CDR3 is TGTGCCAGCAGTGAACGGACGGCCTCCTATGGCTACACCTTC.

A few counts support this clone. The chain uses TRBV5-8 and TRBJ1-5; D remains ambiguous. The CDR3 is 12 amino acids. Germline loops: CDR1 SGHTS, CDR2 YDEGEE. V lost 4 bases and J lost 3, with 5 bases in between. The CDR3 protein is CASSPYNQPQHF. The CDR3 DNA sequence: TGTGCCAGCAGCCCTTACAATCAGCCCCAGCATTTT.

The chain couples TRBV27 to TRBJ1-1, with D tentatively TRBD1 (5 bases). Germline assignment: CDR1 MNHEY and CDR2 SMNVEV (reference sequence). The V end lost 0 bases, the J end lost 0 bases, and 11 bases lay between the germline ends. This CDR3 has 16 residues. In nucleotides, the CDR3 is TGTGCCAGCAGTTTATCTACGGGGCGGATGAACACTGAAGCTTTCTTT. Residues: CASSLSTGRMNTEAFF.

Of note for this clone: One junction end does not reproduce the germline sequence, and a read error may be involved. The CDR3 loop reads CASSLASGGIGNTIYF. The CDR3 region has the DNA TGTGCCAGCAGCCTAGCTTCAGGGGGAATAGGAAACACCATATATTTT. This sequence joins TRBV7-6 and TRBJ1-3; 7 bases align to TRBD1. Germline CDR1 is SGHVS and CDR2 is FNYEAQ. The CDR3 is 16 amino acids.

CDR3 amino acids: CASSSSTGERAKNIQYF. The CDR3 region has the DNA TGTGCCAGCAGCTCCTCGACAGGGGAGAGGGCCAAAAACATTCAGTACTTC. V and J are TRBV7-9 and TRBJ2-4; 8 bases match TRBD1. The CDR3 contains 17 residues. The germline V gene has CDR1 SEHNR and CDR2 FQNEAQ (reference sequence). With V trimmed by 4 bases and J by 1 base, 9 bases remained unmatched.